Here is one T cell receptor (beta chain) with its context. No antigen is known for it. TCRdb keeps only in-frame clones here, not all; method: immunoSEQ multiplex PCR. The sample has about 17,000 clones; 75% to 95% are singletons. This record comes from a study of PD-1 blockade in classical Hodgkin lymphoma. Study-level points and caveats: The study reported lower baseline TCR diversity in newly diagnosed patients than in healthy donors.

J gave up 3 bases and V 4 bases, and 10 bases lay outside the gene matches. Germline CDR1 is MGHDK and CDR2 is SYGVNS. This CDR3 spans 17 amino acids. Time point of the sample: newly diagnosed, previously untreated cHL patient sample. It was PBMCs in newly diagnosed, untreated classical Hodgkin lymphoma that served as comparison. The receptor comes from a human donor with classical Hodgkin lymphoma. Sequences were obtained from peripheral blood mononuclear cells (PBMCs). This chain connects TRBV25-1 to TRBJ2-3, with 10 bases lining up with TRBD1. The CDR3 region has the DNA TGTGCCAGCAGTGCGTCCTCCGGGACAGGGGTAACAGATACGCAGTATTTT. Residues: CASSASSGTGVTDTQYF.